A single T cell receptor beta chain is shown here with its context. The antigen remains unidentified. The data belong to a study of cytomegalovirus exposure and HLA in healthy donors. The CDR3 covers 12 residues. The V gene lost 4 bases and the J gene lost 5 bases, with 9 bases spanning the gap. CDR1 and CDR2 (germline): MGHDK, SYGVNS. Findings of the study overall: In a later analysis, a missense DCLRE1C variant was linked to TCR beta V- and J-gene trimming. TCR sequences were mostly rare, though some public TCRs occurred in many donors. Within the data, a cluster of highly shared sequence variants was likely a sequencing artifact. When presence/absence was analysed, sequencing depth was taken to be roughly uniform across donors.

PCR involved 60 Vbeta and 13 Jbeta primers. Using immunoSEQ multiplex PCR, the repertoire was profiled, and TCRdb retains in-frame clones only, with some absent. The data include about 43,000 clones; the top ten clones carry around 1.8%. V gene TRBV25-1 combines with J gene TRBJ2-7; D call uncertain. This sequence originates from a woman in her 30s in good health and CMV-seronegative. Material for sequencing was PBMCs. The CDR3 DNA sequence: TGTGCCAGCAGTGCTTCGGTGGACGAGCAGTACTTC. It encodes CASSASVDEQYF.